The clone carrying this T cell receptor (beta chain) has more than one count but fewer than ten. The data derive from a study of human T cells and chemical hapten exposure. TCRdb re-called the RACE reads through MiXCR, storing one row per CDR3 protein. There are about 340,000 distinct CDR3 sequences in the sample; approximately 6.3% occur only once, and approximately 8.9% lies in the top ten. Time point described: patch test 1, 2 weeks after DPC sensitization. Treatment: therapeutic diphenylcyclopropenone sensitization with weekly scalp DPC. Trimming cost V 7 bases and J 5 bases, with 17 bases left between them. Germline V CDR1 and CDR2: SGHAT, FQNNGV. The CDR3 has 14 amino acids.

This sequence was found in a woman younger than 30 with alopecia areata. Some clones in this sample may be carry-over from other donors' samples. The chain carries TRBV11-2 and TRBJ1-1; D may be TRBD1 (5 bases). The input for sequencing was whole blood, taken in connection with sensitization to the hapten diphenylcyclopropenone (DPC). The DNA for the CDR3 is TGTGCCAGCACCAAAGGCAGGGAGTGGACTGAAGCTTTCTTT. Its protein is CASTKGREWTEAFF.